A selection of T cell receptor beta chains follows, all from one sample in a study of T cell changes during pregnancy in multiple sclerosis. Libraries were prepared by immunoSEQ multiplex PCR; TCRdb keeps only in-frame clonotypes and omits some of them. The data hold about 55,000 clones, with approximately 94% observed a single time. The source was CD8+ T cells from peripheral blood mononuclear cells, collected after pregnancy. The receptors here all came from a female donor with multiple sclerosis, enrolled in a pregnancy study. The CDR3 runs from the conserved cysteine through the conserved F or W.

v_gene	j_gene	CDR3aa
TRBV28	TRBJ1-1	CASSLGLVNTEAFF
TRBV7-8	TRBJ2-1	CASSSGQGISNEQFF
TRBV5-1	TRBJ2-1	CASSLSLAGAILDNEQFF
TRBV19	TRBJ2-7	CASSAYRGSYEQYF
TRBV27	TRBJ1-1	CASSPLLVTEAFF
TRBV10-2	TRBJ2-2	CASSPGSGELFF
TRBV28	TRBJ1-3	CASSPLDRGSGNTIYF
TRBV19	TRBJ2-1	CASSRQKNTNNEQFF
TRBV4-1	TRBJ2-7	CASSHDRGYEQYF
TRBV13	TRBJ2-1	CASSQGLAGYNEQFF
TRBV4-1	TRBJ2-3	CASSQLGLGTDTQYF
TRBV7-6	TRBJ2-3	CASSLLASGSPRDTQYF
TRBV5-6	TRBJ1-1	CASSVRGEAFF
TRBV28	TRBJ2-1	CASSSYNEQFF
TRBV28	TRBJ1-2	CATCPRGMWDAMRGGYTF
TRBV6-4	TRBJ2-4	CASSDSGRTDFNIAKNIQYF
TRBV15	TRBJ2-7	CATSRAPGVDEQYF
TRBV27	TRBJ2-7	CASSLSVRTYEQYF
TRBV2	TRBJ1-5	CASSRTGINQPQHF
TRBV27	TRBJ2-1	CASSLSMGTGGDEQFF
TRBV27	TRBJ2-7	CASSLSKGQLSYEQYF
TRBV5-1	TRBJ2-3	CASSSSAGLAGADTQYF
TRBV7-9	TRBJ2-2	CASSPPADNANTGELFF
TRBV4-1	TRBJ2-6	CASSQDRWQGAVAGANVLTF
TRBV19	TRBJ1-5	CASVRQGGNQPQHF
TRBV5-6	TRBJ2-2	CASSGAGGAGLTNTGELFF
TRBV28	TRBJ1-5	CASSLTVYSNQPQHF
TRBV9	TRBJ2-3	CASSVDGRAADTQYF
TRBV4-2	TRBJ2-5	CASSPGSRRGLAEETQYF
TRBV7-9	TRBJ1-1	CASSRDMNTEAFF
TRBV28	TRBJ2-7	CASSLPGYEQYF
TRBV4-3	TRBJ2-1	CASSQGGLSGKGNEQFF
TRBV7-7	TRBJ2-5	CASSLAGGLAGLQETQYF
TRBV7-3	TRBJ2-1	CASSLMGAPSSYNEQFF
TRBV28	TRBJ2-7	CASSSLRDRADEQYF
TRBV4-1	TRBJ2-1	CASSQGGLAGDEQFF
TRBV28	TRBJ2-5	CASSNPGLAVRETQYF
TRBV11-2	TRBJ2-4	CASSPPAGEYIQYF
TRBV27	TRBJ1-5	CASSLSGNQPQHF
TRBV14	TRBJ1-4	CASSQDTEEEKLFF
TRBV30	TRBJ2-5	CAWSVPGLEETQYF
TRBV27	TRBJ1-1	CASSLTENTEAFF
TRBV23-1	TRBJ2-3	CASSQPIECRGQVGTQYF
TRBV28	TRBJ1-2	CASSSSVNPRYTF
TRBV5-6	TRBJ2-1	CASSSPLEALNEQFF
TRBV18	TRBJ2-1	CASSPGPGLAALSDEQFF
TRBV5-4	TRBJ2-5	CASSLGLALSETQYF
TRBV4-3	TRBJ1-5	CASSQDRQGNRNQPQHF
TRBV5-4	TRBJ2-5	CASSLGVKQETQYF
TRBV2	TRBJ2-7	CASSPLALRDYEQYF
TRBV4-3	TRBJ2-2	CASSQSLAGTGELFF
TRBV7-9	TRBJ2-7	CASSNTYEQYF